This entry lists 29 T cell receptor beta chains sequenced from one sample in a study of CD8+CD57+ T cells in acquired aplastic anemia. Those patients picked for sequencing had displayed CD8+CD57+ cell expansion on flow cytometry. The study profiled TCR beta VDJ and CDR3 using genomic DNA as template. TCRdb reprocessed the reads via MiXCR and lists one record per CDR3 protein. The sample lists 160,000 or so distinct CDR3 sequences; around 52% were seen once. Sequencing used sorted CD4+, CD8+, or CD8+CD57+ T cells (not recorded which) from PBMCs. The receptors were gathered from a human donor with aplastic anemia.

Notes on this clonotype: This clone may be a read error of a much larger clone one base away. The chain combines TRBV11-1 with TRBJ2-2; D is uncertain. The CDR3 length is 18 residues. V lost 5 bases and J lost 4, with 23 bases in between. Germline V gene sequence: CDR1 SGHAT, CDR2 FQDESV (reference sequence). CDR3: CASSPRGVYLTSTGELFF. The CDR3 region has the DNA TGTGCCAGCAGCCCCAGAGGAGTTTACCTAACGAGCACCGGGGAGCTGTTTTTT.

A note on this clonotype: Possible read error: a much larger clone is one base away. The CDR3 loop reads CACGLGGDEQYF. In DNA form, the CDR3 reads TGTGCCTGCGGCTTAGGGGGAGACGAGCAGTACTTC. The J gene is TRBJ2-7, the V gene TRBV7-9, with a tentative D call TRBD1 (6 bases). The CDR3 loop spans 12 amino acids. Per germline, CDR1 SEHNR and CDR2 FQNEAQ (reference sequence). Trimming took 11 bases from V and 5 from J, leaving 16 bases between them.

This clonotype was picked up many times. The rearrangement links TRBV2 to TRBJ1-5; D perhaps matches TRBD1 (5 bases). V lost 6 bases and J lost 7, with 13 bases in between. Germline assignment: CDR1 SNHLY and CDR2 FYNNEI. There are 13 residues in the CDR3. The CDR3 loop is CASRGQGEQPQHF. The CDR3 nucleotides read TGTGCCAGCAGGGGGCAGGGCGAACAGCCCCAGCATTTT.

V gene TRBV7-9 combines with J gene TRBJ2-3; D possibly corresponds to TRBD2 (5 bases). This CDR3 is built from 13 residues. V was pared by 5 bases and J by 5 bases, with 11 bases between. Per the germline V gene, CDR1 is SEHNR and CDR2 is FQNEAQ (reference sequence). CDR3: CASSPPGIDTQYF. CDR3 DNA: TGTGCCAGCAGCCCCCCGGGGATAGATACGCAGTATTTT.

Many counts were recorded for this clonotype. The chain combines TRBV5-1 with TRBJ2-7; D is possibly TRBD2 (5 bases). Trimming stripped 3 bases from V and 2 bases from J, with 15 bases between. Germline assignment: CDR1 SGHRS and CDR2 YFSETQ. The CDR3 is 15 amino acids. The CDR3 nucleotides are TGCGCCAGCAGCTACGGGGTAGGGTTGGCCTACGAGCAGTACTTC. Its translation: CASSYGVGLAYEQYF. Variable domain in full (rest from reference TRBV5-1 and TRBJ2-7): KAGVTQTPRYLIKTRGQQVTLSCSPISGHRSVSWYQQTPGQGLQFLFEYFSETQRNKGNFPGRFSGRQFSNSRSEMNVSTLELGDSALYLCASSYGVGLAYEQYFGPGTRLTVT.

V usage is TRBV20-1 and J usage is TRBJ1-1; 8 nucleotides match TRBD1. J gave up 5 bases and V 0 bases, and 8 bases lay outside the gene matches. Germline CDR1 reads DFQATT; CDR2 reads SNEGSKA (reference sequence). This CDR3 spans 15 amino acids. This CDR3 is CSARDGQGSGTEAFF. The DNA for the CDR3 is TGCAGTGCTAGAGATGGACAGGGTTCGGGGACTGAAGCTTTCTTT.

This clonotype was seen only once. The V call is TRBV24-1, the J call TRBJ2-7; D is perhaps TRBD2 (5 bases). From germline, CDR1 is KGHDR and CDR2 SFDVKD. The CDR3 loop spans 14 amino acids. With 3 bases removed from V and 2 bases from J, the gap between germline ends came to 10 bases. The CDR3 DNA follows: TGTGCCACCAGTGATGGCGGGCAACCCTACGAGCAGTACTTC. Its protein is CATSDGGQPYEQYF.

This clonotype was recorded a few times. The chain carries TRBV11-2 and TRBJ2-2; perhaps TRBD1 as D (6 bases). Trimming shortened V by 1 base and J by 5 bases, and 14 bases separated the two germline ends. The germline gives CDR1 SGHAT, CDR2 FQNNGV. The CDR3 is 16 amino acids. In nucleotides, the CDR3 is TGTGCCAGCAGCTTAGTGTTAACAGGGTCGACCGGGGAGCTGTTTTTT. Translation: CASSLVLTGSTGELFF.

There are many counts of this clonotype. The V call is TRBV24-1, the J call TRBJ1-4; weak D call: TRBD1 (5 bases). The CDR3 has 14 residues. The germline CDR1 and CDR2 sequences are KGHDR and SFDVKD. V dropped 0 bases and J dropped 12 bases, with 13 bases sitting between them. Here the CDR3 DNA reads TGTGCCACCAGTGATTTGGACAGCCCGACGGAACTGTTTTTT. This translates into CATSDLDSPTELFF.

This clonotype was seen once. This may come from a read error, since a much larger clone is one base off. This chain joins TRBV12-3 or TRBV12-4 and TRBJ2-1, with 10 bases matching TRBD2. The CDR3 extends over 17 amino acids. With V trimmed by 7 bases and J by 8 bases, 17 bases remained unmatched. DNA of the CDR3: TGTGCCAGCAAGTCTAGCGGGAGTTCAGCCCTAATTTATGAGCAGTTCTTC. Its translation: CASKSSGSSALIYEQFF.

V and J are TRBV3-1 and TRBJ1-2; D gene uncertain. The CDR3 consists of 11 residues. Looked up from germline, CDR1 is LGHDT and CDR2 is YNNKEL (reference sequence). Trimming took 1 base from V and 8 from J, leaving 5 bases between them. The DNA of the CDR3 is TGTGCCAGCAGCCAAGCGCAAGGCTACACCTTC. Translated, it gives CASSQAQGYTF.

In this sample, this clonotype turned up many times. This rearrangement joins TRBV20-1 to TRBJ2-3; D tentatively reads TRBD1 or TRBD2 (5 bases each). The V and J ends lost 6 bases and 3 bases respectively, with 16 bases between them. The CDR3 length is 14 residues. The germline V gene has CDR1 DFQATT and CDR2 SNEGSKA (reference sequence). DNA of the CDR3: TGCAGTGCCGGGACCGCCGATCCGACAGATACGCAGTATTTT. Translation: CSAGTADPTDTQYF.

This clonotype was seen repeatedly, ten times or more. This chain connects TRBV10-3 to TRBJ1-1, with D possibly being TRBD1 (5 bases). The CDR3 contains 14 residues. Trimming removed 1 base at V and 1 base at J, with 7 bases between. Germline V CDR1 and CDR2: ENHRY, SYGVKD. The CDR3 protein is CAISELQENTEAFF. Written as DNA, the CDR3 is TGTGCCATCAGTGAGTTACAGGAGAACACTGAAGCTTTCTTT.

J is TRBJ1-2 and V is TRBV2; tentatively, D is TRBD1 (5 bases). Between the trimmed V and J ends, which lost 5 bases and 8 bases, there was a span of 12 bases. This CDR3 region has 12 residues. Germline V CDR1 and CDR2: SNHLY, FYNNEI. In DNA, the CDR3 is TGTGCCAGCAGTAGACAGCTAGGAGGCTACACCTTC. The encoded protein is CASSRQLGGYTF. The full variable domain, rest sourced from reference TRBV2 and TRBJ1-2, is EPEVTQTPSHQVTQMGQEVILRCVPISNHLYFYWYRQILGQKVEFLVSFYNNEISEKSEIFDDQFSVERPDGSNFTLKIRSTKLEDSAMYFCASSRQLGGYTFGSGTRLTVV.

The chain joins TRBV11-2 to TRBJ2-3, with D possibly matching TRBD1 (5 bases). Germline CDR1 and CDR2: SGHAT and FQNNGV. V was cut by 6 bases and J by 5 bases, with 18 bases left in between. This CDR3 region has 15 residues. In DNA, the CDR3 is TGTGCCAGCAGTAAGGCTCGTCCCGACAGAGATACGCAGTATTTT. This codes for CASSKARPDRDTQYF.

Only a few counts were recorded for this clonotype. A read error may be the cause here, since a much bigger clone is one base away. V and J are TRBV11-1 and TRBJ2-5, with 8 bases that match TRBD2. V lost 1 base to trimming and J lost 3 bases; unmatched junction nucleotides: 4. This CDR3 spans 15 amino acids. Germline CDR1 reads SGHAT; CDR2 reads FQDESV (reference sequence). CDR3 sequence (DNA): TGTGCCAGCAGCTTAGGTAGAGCGGGAGAAGAGACCCAGTACTTC. Residues: CASSLGRAGEETQYF.

This clonotype was counted ten times or more. The V gene is TRBV30, the J gene TRBJ2-1; D remains ambiguous. From germline, CDR1 is GTSNPN and CDR2 SVGIG (reference sequence). With 4 bases removed from V and 4 bases from J, the gap between germline ends came to 11 bases. The CDR3 runs to 13 residues. The CDR3 DNA reads TGTGCCTGGAATGGCGGTCGTTACAATGAGCAGTTCTTC. This codes for CAWNGGRYNEQFF.

The chain links TRBV20-1 to TRBJ1-3, with D possibly matching TRBD1 (5 bases). The CDR3 has 13 amino acids. Trimming stripped 4 bases from V and 4 bases from J, with 11 bases between. CDR1 and CDR2 from the germline V gene are DFQATT and SNEGSKA (reference sequence). The CDR3 here is CSAIGRDGNTIYF. Here the CDR3 DNA reads TGCAGTGCTATAGGGCGGGACGGAAACACCATATATTTT.

This clonotype was counted ten times or more. One end of the junction is discordant with germline, which a read error may explain. The CDR3, as DNA: TGTGCTAGCAGTTCCGGGACTAATGAGCAGTTCTTC. Translation: CASSSGTNEQFF. V usage is TRBV7-7 and J usage is TRBJ2-1; the D gene is possibly TRBD2 (6 bases). Germline CDR1 is SSHAT and CDR2 is FNYEAQ (reference sequence). The CDR3 is 12 amino acids.

In this sample, this clonotype turned up many times. The chain combines TRBV13 with TRBJ2-7, with TRBD1 identical over 9 bases. The CDR3 spans 13 residues. Germline CDR1 reads PRHDT; CDR2 reads FYEKMQ (reference sequence). Losses at the gene ends were 5 bases for V and 5 bases for J; bases not matched to a gene: 4. The CDR3 region is CASSRDRAHEQYF. CDR3 nucleotides: TGTGCCAGCAGCAGGGACAGGGCCCACGAGCAGTACTTC.

This clonotype appeared many times. The V and J genes are TRBV24-1 and TRBJ2-7; 7 nucleotides line up with TRBD1. V was pared by 8 bases and J by 7 bases, with 13 bases of the junction left unmatched. Per germline, CDR1 KGHDR and CDR2 SFDVKD. This CDR3 region has 14 residues. For the CDR3, the DNA is TGTGCCACCACCGACTCGAGGGGGCCGGGGGAGCAGTACTTC. As protein: CATTDSRGPGEQYF.

The V and J genes are TRBV9 and TRBJ2-1, with 8 bases identical to TRBD2. The germline V gene has CDR1 SGDLS and CDR2 YYNGEE. This CDR3 contains 15 residues. The trim removed 0 bases at V and 7 bases at J, leaving 6 bases unmatched. The CDR3 here is CASSVEAGGVNEQFF. Here the CDR3 DNA reads TGTGCCAGCAGCGTAGAGGCGGGAGGAGTGAATGAGCAGTTCTTC.

This clonotype was picked up many times. The chain joins TRBV6-1 to TRBJ1-1; unclear D gene. The ends were cut back, 6 bases at V and 7 bases at J, with 12 bases in the middle. Germline V gene data show CDR1 as MNHNS and CDR2 as SASEGT. The CDR3 runs 12 residues. The CDR3 sequence: CASRNWEFEAFF. CDR3 in DNA: TGTGCCAGCAGGAATTGGGAGTTTGAAGCTTTCTTT.

The chain is built from TRBV24-1 and TRBJ2-7, with 8 bases aligning to TRBD2. J was trimmed by 10 bases and V by 4 bases; bases with no gene match: 11. This CDR3 comprises 14 residues. CDR1 is KGHDR and CDR2 is SFDVKD in the germline V gene. The CDR3 nucleotides read TGTGCCACCAGTGACCTGACTAGCGCGAGCGGCCAGTACTTC. Translation: CATSDLTSASGQYF.

The V call is TRBV15, the J call TRBJ1-4; D gene unclear. Trimming removed 5 bases at V and 5 bases at J, with 6 bases between. Germline CDR1 and CDR2: LNHNV and YYDKDF (reference sequence). The CDR3 spans 12 residues. Here the CDR3 DNA reads TGTGCCACCAGCCGACCCAATGAAAAACTGTTTTTT. Translated: CATSRPNEKLFF.

Details on this clonotype: This may be a read error, as it is one base from a much larger clone. The genes are TRBV13 and TRBJ2-1; 8 positions match TRBD2. Germline assignment: CDR1 PRHDT and CDR2 FYEKMQ (reference sequence). V gave up 8 bases and J gave up 7 bases; unmatched junction bases: 16. There are 16 residues in the CDR3. CDR3 nucleotides: TGTGCCAGCGGCTCCGAGCTAGCGACGGGGGGGAATGAGCAGTTCTTC. Its translation: CASGSELATGGNEQFF.

The V gene is TRBV7-2, the J gene TRBJ1-2; D is ambiguous. CDR3 length equals 13 residues. Germline CDR1 reads SGHTA; CDR2 reads FQGNSA. V was clipped by 1 base and J by 6 bases, with 9 bases between them. The CDR3 DNA reads as TGTGCCAGCAGCTTAGACAGCCCCGATGGCTACACCTTC. Its translation: CASSLDSPDGYTF.

This clonotype was picked up many times. The genes are TRBV6-5 and TRBJ1-1; no firm D call. Per germline, CDR1 MNHEY and CDR2 SVGAGI. This CDR3 is built from 12 residues. V dropped 6 bases and J dropped 8 bases, with 13 bases sitting between them. The CDR3: CASSLPGTEAFF. Here the CDR3 DNA reads TGTGCCAGCAGCCTCCCGGGCACCGAAGCTTTCTTT.

The CDR3 here is CSARDPARYSYEQYF. The CDR3 nucleotides read TGCAGTGCTAGAGATCCAGCGAGATACTCCTACGAGCAGTACTTC. The V and J genes are TRBV20-1 and TRBJ2-7, with D uncertain. The CDR3 loop spans 15 amino acids. CDR1 is DFQATT and CDR2 is SNEGSKA in the germline V gene (reference sequence). Trimming took 0 bases from V and 0 from J, leaving 12 bases between them.